This T cell receptor (beta chain) was identified in a study of molecular identifiers for immune sequencing clone quantification (dated by TCRdb to 2016 to 2019). Regarding the complete study: For a replicate experiment, RNA from about 20,000 or 100,000 naive CD8 T cells was divided into five aliquots, of which four were sequenced. This methods study used CD8 T cells to benchmark TCR RNA copy counting and molecular-identifier clustering-based TCR repertoire sequencing (MIDCIRS).

Libraries were made using PCR. Sequenced on an Illumina HiSeq 4000. Bulk TCR libraries were generated as previously described, with the TCR primers listed in Table S5 used. The Qiagen AllPrep DNA/RNA kit was used to purify total RNA. Before any analysis, reads coming from multiple sequencing runs of the same library were combined into one pool. In the authors' own workflow: Reads were retained only if the reads had an exact TCR constant sequence, and the retained reads were trimmed to 150 nt and grouped according to their 12-nt molecular barcodes. Within each barcode group, reads were sub-clustered at a 15% Levenshtein threshold, and quality-weighted consensus sequences were built per RNA molecule. Non-functional sequences were excluded, and lower-count sequences lying one edit away from another sequence were also excluded. Barcode sub-clusters with fewer than 20% of the maximum read count were removed, based on fitting two negative binomial distributions. Clones were called with MiXCR by TCRdb after fastp trimmed the public reads at Q25, and only in-frame beta chains were retained. Each CDR3 protein gets just one entry, which takes the most common genes and DNA from the rows behind it. These V and J calls originate from TCRdb's pipeline instead of the authors' own analysis. This sample comprises 55,000 to 75,000 distinct CDR3 sequences, about 18% of them detected only once. Around 1.5% of the sample comes from the top ten.

This clonotype has only a few counts. This receptor's antigen is unknown. A clone one base away is much larger, so this may be a read error. The CDR3 starts with the cysteine, ends with the phenylalanine, and has 14 residues. This entry keeps only the CDR3 DNA: 42 bases, framed from base 1. At the junction V is shortened by 1 base and J by 7 bases, with 14 bases in between. CDR1 and CDR2 were assigned from the germline V gene (reference sequence) as GTSNPN and SVGIG. The paper as a whole reports these results and caveats: In CMV-specific effector cells, clones with more than 20 RNA copies accounted for over 99% of molecules, whereas in naive cells such clones accounted for under 1%. Naive libraries contained spiked-in Jurkat TCR RNA (roughly ten copies' worth), which is not part of the donor repertoire. A single cell's worth of spiked-in Jurkat TCR RNA was reported detectable even among under 1.3 million naive CD8 T cells. When barcode sub-clustering was not used, chimeric consensus sequences inflated TCR diversity, with chimeras reaching as high as 47%. Modeling estimated approximately 3 recovered TCR RNA copies per cell, compared with about ten by digital PCR, which implies 30% to 35% capture efficiency. The sizes of highly expanded clones could end up underestimated when identical TCR molecules share a barcode.

Naive CD8 T cell libraries were made from roughly 20,000 to 1,000,000 sorted cells using 10%, 30% or 50% of purified RNA. On a BD FACSAria II, naive CD8 T cells were FACS-sorted as CD8+CD4-CCR7+CD45RA+ and collected into RLT Plus buffer. To test detection sensitivity, Jurkat RNA equal to fewer than 13 TCR copies was added to samples of roughly 18,000-1,100,000 naive CD8 T cells. CD8 T cells were enriched using RosetteSep CD8+ T Cell Enrichment Cocktail and Ficoll-Paque, and the enriched cells then underwent ACK red cell lysis. The sequence links TRBV30 to TRBJ1-5; TRBD1 is perhaps the D gene, given 5 matching bases. This TCR derives from a human donor in good health. Some libraries in this study had Jurkat cell RNA spiked in. Sequencing was performed on naive CD8+ T cells from blood, with Jurkat cell RNA spiked in. This specimen's cell subset or site label, per the study, means: FACS-sorted CD8+CD4-CCR7+CD45RA+ naive T cells. The CDR3 sequence is CAWSAGAGRQPQHF. The bases are TGTGCCTGGAGTGCCGGGGCAGGGAGGCAGCCCCAGCATTTT. The reference TRBV30 and TRBJ1-5 proteins fill in what lies around the CDR3, so the full variable domain reads SQTIHQWPATLVQPVGSPLSLECTVEGTSNPNLYWYRQAAGRGLQLLFYSVGIGQISSEVPQNLSASRPQDRQFILSSKKLLLSDSGFYLCAWSAGAGRQPQHFGDGTRLSIL.